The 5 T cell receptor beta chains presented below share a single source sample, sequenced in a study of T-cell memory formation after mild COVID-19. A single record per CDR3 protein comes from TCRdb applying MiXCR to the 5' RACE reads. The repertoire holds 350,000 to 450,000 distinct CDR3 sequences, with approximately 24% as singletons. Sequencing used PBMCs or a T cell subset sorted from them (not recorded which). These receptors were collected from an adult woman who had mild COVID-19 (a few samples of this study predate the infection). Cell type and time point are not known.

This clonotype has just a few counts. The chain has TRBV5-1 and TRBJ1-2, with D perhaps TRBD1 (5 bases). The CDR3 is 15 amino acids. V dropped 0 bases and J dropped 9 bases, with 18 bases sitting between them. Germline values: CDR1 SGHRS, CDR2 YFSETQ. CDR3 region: CASSLAGGGDSRYTF. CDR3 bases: TGCGCCAGCAGCTTGGCCGGGGGTGGGGATAGTCGCTACACCTTC. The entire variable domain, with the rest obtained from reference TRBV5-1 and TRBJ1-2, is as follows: KAGVTQTPRYLIKTRGQQVTLSCSPISGHRSVSWYQQTPGQGLQFLFEYFSETQRNKGNFPGRFSGRQFSNSRSEMNVSTLELGDSALYLCASSLAGGGDSRYTFGSGTRLTVV.

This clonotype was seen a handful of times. The CDR3: CASSLWDSRGYGYTF. CDR3 in DNA: TGTGCCAGCAGCTTATGGGACAGTCGAGGGTATGGCTACACCTTC. The V gene is TRBV7-9, the J gene TRBJ1-2; TRBD1 aligns across 7 bases. This CDR3 is built from 15 residues. Germline CDR1 SEHNR, CDR2 FQNEAQ (reference sequence). V was pared by 2 bases and J by 5 bases, with 8 bases of the junction left unmatched.

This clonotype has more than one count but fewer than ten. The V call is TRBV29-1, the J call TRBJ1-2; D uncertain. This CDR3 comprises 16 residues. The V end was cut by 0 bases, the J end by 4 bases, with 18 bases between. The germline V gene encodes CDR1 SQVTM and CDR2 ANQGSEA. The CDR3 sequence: CSVEDRKGVDGYGYTF. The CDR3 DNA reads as TGCAGCGTTGAAGATCGAAAGGGAGTAGATGGCTATGGCTACACCTTC.

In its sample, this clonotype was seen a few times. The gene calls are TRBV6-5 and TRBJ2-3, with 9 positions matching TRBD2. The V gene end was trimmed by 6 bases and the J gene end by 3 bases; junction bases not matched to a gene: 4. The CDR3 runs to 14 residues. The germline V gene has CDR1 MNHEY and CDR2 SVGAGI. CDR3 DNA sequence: TGTGCCAGCAGCCAAAGCGGGGGGACAGATACGCAGTATTTT. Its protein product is CASSQSGGTDTQYF.

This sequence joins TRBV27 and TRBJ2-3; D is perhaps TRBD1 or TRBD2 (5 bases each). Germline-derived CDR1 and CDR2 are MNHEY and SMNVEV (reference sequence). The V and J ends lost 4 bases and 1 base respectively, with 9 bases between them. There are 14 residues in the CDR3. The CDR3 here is CASSWDGRTDTQYF. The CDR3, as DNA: TGTGCCAGCAGTTGGGACGGCCGCACAGATACGCAGTATTTT.